A single sample is the source of the 9 T cell receptor beta chains below, sequenced in a study of T cell responses to AZD1222 COVID-19 vaccine. The assay was immunoSEQ multiplex PCR, and TCRdb's table has in-frame clones only and misses some. The sample consists of about 68,000 clones, approximately 80% of them appearing once. The starting material was peripheral blood, obtained on day 0 of AZD1222 vaccination. These receptors all come from an adult in good health.

The V gene is TRBV9, the J gene TRBJ2-4, with D possibly being TRBD1 (6 bases). CDR3 length: 14 residues. From germline, CDR1 is SGDLS and CDR2 YYNGEE. V was trimmed by 3 bases and J by 2 bases, leaving 9 bases between them. The CDR3 region has the DNA TGTGCCAGCAGCGAACGGGACACCAAAAACATTCAGTACTTC. Encoded protein: CASSERDTKNIQYF.

The V and J genes are TRBV19 and TRBJ2-4; either TRBD1 or TRBD2 may fit D (5 bases each). This CDR3 has 16 amino acids. The V gene lost 2 bases and the J gene lost 1 base, with 12 bases spanning the gap. Per the germline V gene, CDR1 is LNHDA and CDR2 is SQIVND (reference sequence). Here the CDR3 reads CASSIMGVGAKNIQYF. The CDR3 bases are TGTGCCAGTAGTATAATGGGGGTAGGGGCCAAAAACATTCAGTACTTC.

This clone occurred a few times. The J gene is TRBJ1-2, the V gene TRBV6-1; the D is unclear. The CDR3 loop spans 13 amino acids. Deletions cut 2 bases from V and 7 bases from J, with 11 bases between. Germline V gene lookup returns CDR1 MNHNS and CDR2 SASEGT. CDR3 residues: CASSELLGSGYTF. DNA of the CDR3: TGTGCCAGCAGTGAATTGCTGGGGAGTGGCTACACCTTC.

The V call is TRBV9, the J call TRBJ2-5; D perhaps matches TRBD2 (5 bases). V was cut by 0 bases and J by 5 bases, with 14 bases left in between. The CDR3 consists of 15 residues. CDR1 SGDLS and CDR2 YYNGEE come from the germline V gene. The chain's CDR3 is CASSVDVGSSETQYF. CDR3 nucleotides: TGTGCCAGCAGCGTAGACGTGGGGAGCAGCGAGACCCAGTACTTC.

This chain uses TRBV6-2 or TRBV6-3 with TRBJ1-5; D is unclear. In germline, CDR1 is MNHEY, CDR2 SVGEGT. The CDR3 runs 15 residues. V was trimmed by 0 bases and J by 0 bases, leaving 6 bases between them. The CDR3 DNA sequence: TGTGCCAGCAGTTACTCGGGAATTAGCAATCAGCCCCAGCATTTT. Protein: CASSYSGISNQPQHF.

This clone was seen once. The chain joins TRBV6-5 to TRBJ1-5; possibly TRBD1 for D (5 bases). The V and J ends lost 8 bases and 7 bases respectively, with 18 bases between them. Germline lookup yields CDR1 MNHEY and CDR2 SVGAGI. The CDR3 covers 14 residues. CDR3 region: CASGGDGARQPQHF. The CDR3 bases are TGTGCCAGCGGGGGAGATGGGGCTAGGCAGCCCCAGCATTTT.

The gene calls are TRBV2 and TRBJ1-5, with D possibly being TRBD1 (5 bases). The CDR3 runs 15 residues. V lost 4 bases, J lost 6 bases, and 16 bases lay in between. Germline CDR1 is SNHLY and CDR2 is FYNNEI. Here the CDR3 reads CASSALGQGSQPQHF. The CDR3 region has the DNA TGTGCCAGCAGTGCGCTAGGACAAGGCAGTCAGCCCCAGCATTTT.

This clone appeared a few times. The chain is built from TRBV15 and TRBJ2-7, with D possibly being TRBD2 (6 bases). Germline CDR1 and CDR2: LNHNV and YYDKDF (reference sequence). The CDR3 length is 13 residues. Trimming took off 4 bases at V and 6 bases at J, with 13 bases between the two ends. The DNA for the CDR3 is TGTGCCACCAGCATGGACTACTTTCTCGAGCAGTACTTC. As protein: CATSMDYFLEQYF. The full variable domain, in which reference TRBV15 and TRBJ2-7 provide the parts outside the CDR3, is DAMVIQNPRYQVTQFGKPVTLSCSQTLNHNVMYWYQQKSSQAPKLLFHYYDKDFNNEADTPDNFQSRRPNTSFCFLDIRSPGLGDTAMYLCATSMDYFLEQYFGPGTRLTVT.

The chain couples TRBV5-1 to TRBJ1-2; D gene ambiguous. This CDR3 comprises 14 residues. V lost 0 bases and J 4 bases, leaving 10 bases between the germline ends. Germline lookup yields CDR1 SGHRS and CDR2 YFSETQ. DNA of the CDR3: TGCGCCAGCAGCTTGGACACAGATGGCTATGGCTACACCTTC. This codes for CASSLDTDGYGYTF.